The 24 T cell receptor beta chains in this list originate from one sample, sequenced in a study of Ad26.COV2.S vaccination and SARS-CoV-2 variants (dated by TCRdb to the early 2020s). Receptor libraries were prepared by the immunoSEQ multiplex PCR assay. TCRdb obtained this table from immuneACCESS and retained in-frame rearrangements with V and J assigned. These tables miss some clones; where compared with another copy, unresolved V genes account for less than half of the shortfall, and the remainder is unexplained. Within this sample are 300,000 to 350,000 clones, with roughly 90% of them counted one time only. The ten largest clones add up to roughly 5% of the sample. This specimen's treatment or condition label, interpreted: some 19 received Ad26.COV2.S at low or high dose, single or two shots; roughly five received placebo; per-sample allocation not given. Repertoires of vaccine and placebo recipients were sequenced from samples collected on day 63 after the first injection.

The sample here was peripheral blood, taken in a trial of Ad26.COV2.S vaccine versus placebo. The receptor set was obtained from a person between 18 and 65 years old who received the Ad26.COV2.S COVID-19 vaccine or a placebo.

The chain employs TRBV2 and TRBJ2-3; 7 nucleotides align to TRBD2. This CDR3 has 14 residues. Germline V lookup: CDR1 SNHLY, CDR2 FYNNEI. J lost 4 bases, V lost 7 bases, and 8 bases had no gene match. DNA for the CDR3: TGTGCCAGCACTCGGCGGGAGTTTGCAGATACGCAGTATTTT. As protein: CASTRREFADTQYF.

This chain links TRBV7-2 with TRBJ1-4; D call uncertain. The CDR3 spans 13 residues. Trimming removed 2 bases from V and 12 bases from J, with 13 bases in between. Germline V gene data show CDR1 as SGHTA and CDR2 as FQGNSA. CDR3 in amino acids: CASSLFGGVELFF. The CDR3, as DNA: TGTGCCAGCAGCTTATTCGGCGGCGTTGAACTGTTTTTT.

The chain carries TRBV10-3 and TRBJ1-1, with a weak D call TRBD1 (6 bases). The CDR3 length is 15 residues. The germline V gene has CDR1 ENHRY and CDR2 SYGVKD. Trimming pared 7 bases from V and 1 base from J, leaving 16 bases between. The CDR3 protein is CAIKGYRDSNTEAFF. The CDR3 nucleotides are TGTGCCATCAAAGGGTACAGGGACTCGAACACTGAAGCTTTCTTT.

The rearrangement links TRBV5-6 to TRBJ1-1; unclear D gene. Germline CDR1 is SGHDT and CDR2 is YYEEEE. The CDR3 is 13 amino acids. V was pared by 3 bases and J by 1 base, with 7 bases between. CDR3 loop: CASSSAGNTEAFF. CDR3 DNA: TGTGCCAGCAGCTCGGCGGGGAACACTGAAGCTTTCTTT.

V and J are TRBV5-4 and TRBJ2-7; 8 nucleotides match TRBD1. This CDR3 spans 14 amino acids. The trim removed 0 bases at V and 3 bases at J, leaving 2 bases unmatched. Germline CDR1 SGHNT, CDR2 YYREEE (reference sequence). DNA of the CDR3: TGTGCCAGCAGCTTGGTACAGGGGGTCTACGAGCAGTACTTC. Translated, it gives CASSLVQGVYEQYF. The whole variable domain, filled in from reference TRBV5-4 and TRBJ2-7, reads ETGVTQSPTHLIKTRGQQVTLRCSSQSGHNTVSWYQQALGQGPQFIFQYYREEENGRGNFPPRFSGLQFPNYSSELNVNALELDDSALYLCASSLVQGVYEQYFGPGTRLTVT.

The rearrangement links TRBV18 to TRBJ2-2; 8 bases map to TRBD2. The germline V gene has CDR1 KGHSH and CDR2 LQKENI. There are 18 residues in the CDR3. V lost 0 bases to trimming and J lost 0 bases; unmatched junction nucleotides: 6. The DNA of the CDR3 is TGTGCCAGCTCACCACCAAGACTAGCGCCAACGAACACCGGGGAGCTGTTTTTT. Encoded protein: CASSPPRLAPTNTGELFF.

CDR3 nucleotide sequence: TGTGCCTGTACGACAGGGGGCTCTGGAAACACCATATATTTT. Translated, it gives CACTTGGSGNTIYF. J is TRBJ1-3 and V is TRBV30; 9 nucleotides match TRBD1. V was clipped by 6 bases and J by 0 bases; unmatched bases: 3. The CDR3 runs to 14 residues. CDR1 GTSNPN and CDR2 SVGIG come from the germline V gene (reference sequence).

The chain joins TRBV29-1 to TRBJ2-7; 7 nucleotides agree with TRBD1. The CDR3 is made up of 14 amino acids. The trim removed 1 base at V and 2 bases at J, leaving 5 bases unmatched. Germline CDR1 and CDR2: SQVTM and ANQGSEA. The CDR3 is CSVEGGQAPYEQYF. The CDR3, as DNA: TGCAGCGTTGAAGGAGGACAGGCGCCCTACGAGCAGTACTTC.

This chain uses TRBV5-1 with TRBJ1-2, with 12 bases that match TRBD1. CDR1 and CDR2 from the germline V gene are SGHRS and YFSETQ. V shed 0 bases, J shed 7 bases, and the junction held 13 bases outside the gene matches. This CDR3 has 18 amino acids. DNA of the CDR3: TGCGCCAGCAGCTTGGCCCTCCCGGGACAGGGGGCCAGCAGTGGCTACACCTTC. This sequence encodes CASSLALPGQGASSGYTF.

The V gene is TRBV5-1, the J gene TRBJ2-2; a possible D gene is TRBD2 (6 bases). Trimming cost V 5 bases and J 7 bases, with 12 bases left between them. The CDR3 is made up of 13 amino acids. Germline V gene sequence: CDR1 SGHRS, CDR2 YFSETQ. DNA of the CDR3: TGCGCCAGCAGGCGGGGATCGGACGGGGAGCTGTTTTTT. It translates to CASRRGSDGELFF.

This chain connects TRBV24-1 to TRBJ2-1; maybe TRBD1 (6 bases). Looked up from germline, CDR1 is KGHDR and CDR2 is SFDVKD. The CDR3 covers 15 residues. V shed 3 bases and J shed 7 bases, with 15 bases lying between them. This chain's CDR3 is CATSDPTGSGNEQFF. CDR3 nucleotides: TGTGCCACCAGTGATCCGACAGGCAGTGGGAATGAGCAGTTCTTC.

The DNA for the CDR3 is TGTGCCAGTAGTGCCCGGGACAGCAACACCGGGGAGCTGTTTTTT. Translating it yields CASSARDSNTGELFF. This chain uses TRBV19 with TRBJ2-2; 7 bases map to TRBD1. The CDR3 spans 15 residues. J was trimmed by 2 bases and V by 5 bases; bases with no gene match: 5. CDR1 LNHDA and CDR2 SQIVND come from the germline V gene (reference sequence).

There are a few counts of this clone. The V gene is TRBV4-3, the J gene TRBJ1-6; no definite D call. CDR1 is LGHNA, CDR2 YSLEER, per germline. V lost 4 bases, J lost 0 bases, and 13 bases lay in between. This CDR3 has 17 residues. CDR3 nucleotides: TGCGCCAGCAGCCCAGACTTCCTTAGCTCCTATAATTCACCCCTCCACTTT. Protein sequence: CASSPDFLSSYNSPLHF.

This chain links TRBV9 with TRBJ2-7; possibly TRBD1 for D (6 bases). The germline CDR1 and CDR2 sequences are SGDLS and YYNGEE. The CDR3 contains 15 residues. Trimming removed 3 bases from V and 5 bases from J, with 18 bases in between. This CDR3 reads CASSAQGSVGHEQYF. The CDR3 DNA reads TGTGCCAGCAGCGCACAGGGTTCGGTTGGCCACGAGCAGTACTTC.

The V and J genes are TRBV28 and TRBJ1-5; possibly TRBD1 for D (6 bases). Germline V CDR1 and CDR2: MDHEN, SYDVKM. The CDR3 contains 15 residues. V lost 2 bases to trimming and J lost 4 bases, with 12 bases between them. Written as DNA, the CDR3 is TGTGCCAGCAGTTTAGGGGGGGCTTTTAATCAGCCCCAGCATTTT. Translating gives CASSLGGAFNQPQHF. Full variable domain (remainder filled in from reference TRBV28 and TRBJ1-5): DVKVTQSSRYLVKRTGEKVFLECVQDMDHENMFWYRQDPGLGLRLIYFSYDVKMKEKGDIPEGYSVSREKKERFSLILESASTNQTSMYLCASSLGGAFNQPQHFGDGTRLSIL.

The chain joins TRBV28 to TRBJ1-1, with 7 bases matching TRBD1. This CDR3 comprises 16 residues. Germline values: CDR1 MDHEN, CDR2 SYDVKM. V lost 5 bases and J lost 6; bases outside the gene matches: 15. The CDR3: CASSAQGVAIRPEAFF. The CDR3 region has the DNA TGTGCCAGCAGTGCCCAGGGGGTGGCCATCCGTCCTGAAGCTTTCTTT. The full variable domain, with the rest looked up from reference TRBV28 and TRBJ1-1, is DVKVTQSSRYLVKRTGEKVFLECVQDMDHENMFWYRQDPGLGLRLIYFSYDVKMKEKGDIPEGYSVSREKKERFSLILESASTNQTSMYLCASSAQGVAIRPEAFFGQGTRLTVV.

V gene TRBV5-6 combines with J gene TRBJ1-5; D gene ambiguous. The CDR3 sequence is 16 residues long. The germline V and J ends were trimmed by 1 base and 0 bases, with 11 bases remaining between them. Germline V gene lookup returns CDR1 SGHDT and CDR2 YYEEEE. CDR3 loop: CASSLRGRYSNQPQHF. Written as DNA, the CDR3 is TGTGCCAGCAGCTTGCGAGGGCGGTATAGCAATCAGCCCCAGCATTTT.

The rearrangement joins TRBV7-2 to TRBJ2-7; 8 bases agree with TRBD1. Germline CDR1 reads SGHTA; CDR2 reads FQGNSA. The V and J ends lost 5 bases and 2 bases, in that order; junction bases with no gene match: 5. CDR3 length: 14 residues. The CDR3 protein is CASSQGQGPYEQYF. In DNA, the CDR3 is TGTGCCAGCAGCCAAGGACAGGGACCCTACGAGCAGTACTTC.

The J gene is TRBJ1-1, the V gene TRBV27; 12 nucleotides align to TRBD1. The CDR3 has 16 amino acids. The germline V gene has CDR1 MNHEY and CDR2 SMNVEV (reference sequence). The ends lost 0 bases at V and 7 bases at J; junction bases unmatched: 6. CDR3 amino acids: CASSLSGQGAFNEAFF. The CDR3 DNA follows: TGTGCCAGCAGTTTATCGGGACAGGGGGCTTTTAATGAAGCTTTCTTT.

This CDR3 is CASSKDLGEPNTEAFF. The CDR3 region has the DNA TGTGCCAGCAGCAAAGATTTAGGCGAGCCGAACACTGAAGCTTTCTTT. The chain links TRBV21-1 to TRBJ1-1. TRBV21-1 is shown as a pseudogene. This CDR3 region has 16 residues.

CDR3: CASSFDPYEQYF. As DNA, the CDR3 is TGTGCCAGCAGCTTCGATCCATACGAGCAGTACTTC. The chain combines TRBV5-6 with TRBJ2-7; unclear D gene. The CDR3 extends over 12 amino acids. Trimming took off 2 bases at V and 4 bases at J, with 7 bases between the two ends. Per the germline V gene, CDR1 is SGHDT and CDR2 is YYEEEE.

The rearrangement joins TRBV9 to TRBJ2-7; D perhaps matches TRBD2 (7 bases). V gave up 5 bases and J gave up 2 bases, with 14 bases separating them. The CDR3 loop spans 14 amino acids. Per germline, CDR1 SGDLS and CDR2 YYNGEE. The chain's CDR3 is CASSPGGRPYEQYF. The CDR3 DNA follows: TGTGCCAGCAGTCCCGGGGGGCGCCCCTACGAGCAGTACTTC. The full variable domain, in which reference TRBV9 and TRBJ2-7 provide the parts outside the CDR3, is DSGVTQTPKHLITATGQRVTLRCSPRSGDLSVYWYQQSLDQGLQFLIQYYNGEERAKGNILERFSAQQFPDLHSELNLSSLELGDSALYFCASSPGGRPYEQYFGPGTRLTVT.

The rearrangement joins TRBV6-5 to TRBJ2-5; D call uncertain. CDR1 and CDR2 from the germline V gene are MNHEY and SVGAGI. The CDR3 runs 13 residues. V was clipped by 2 bases and J by 5 bases, with 9 bases between them. The CDR3 here is CASSYSRFETQYF. The CDR3 coding sequence is TGTGCCAGCAGTTACAGCAGATTCGAGACCCAGTACTTC.

The V call is TRBV3-1 (or the pseudogene TRBV3-2), the J call TRBJ1-6, with 7 bases that match TRBD1. The CDR3 is 12 amino acids. CDR1 is LGHDT and CDR2 is YNNKEL in the germline V gene (reference sequence). The junction had 3 bases not matched to a gene; V was cut back by 4 bases and J by 12 bases. The CDR3 sequence is CASSLRQGPLHF. The CDR3 DNA follows: TGTGCCAGCAGCCTCAGACAGGGACCCCTCCACTTT.